The sequence of this TCR beta chain was determined in a study of shared clonotypes between healthy human individuals. Study-wide points: The authors expected sequencing depth to affect clonotype sharing among donors.

A few counts support this clone. Its cognate antigen is unknown. CDR3 length: 13 residues. Losses at the gene ends were 6 bases for V and 4 bases for J; bases not matched to a gene: 6. Germline CDR1 is SQVTM and CDR2 is ANQGSEA. Replicate PCRs were loaded with approximately 300 ng DNA from unsorted PBMC, 30,000 or so T cell genomes. What was sequenced on ten immunoSEQ deep assay plates was unsorted PBMC DNA. The protocol was immunoSEQ multiplex PCR, while the TCRdb copy is restricted to in-frame clones and leaves out a portion. The sample shows roughly 490,000 clones, 70% to 80% of them seen only once.

Sequenced input: PBMCs. This TCR was recovered from a woman aged 35 to 49 in good health. Some clones in this sample may be carry-over from other donors' samples. The genes are TRBV29-1 and TRBJ2-7; 10 positions agree with TRBD2. The CDR3 reads CSVRLAGLYEQYF. CDR3 bases: TGCAGCGTGCGACTAGCGGGTTTGTACGAGCAGTACTTC.